This is a list of T cell receptor beta chains from one sample in a study of CD8 T cells in Susac syndrome. MiXCR, applied by TCRdb to the immunoSEQ multiplex PCR reads, yields one record per CDR3 protein. The top ten clones hold 0.085% to 0.1% of a sample with approximately 180,000 distinct CDR3 sequences, around 94% of them seen once. The sequenced sample consisted of CD4+ T cells from PBMCs. All receptors come from a human donor with Susac syndrome. CDR3s include the opening cysteine and the closing phenylalanine or tryptophan. The order of the fields is CDR3 protein, V gene, CDR3 length, J gene.

CASSTRRGSHNEQFF	TRBV6-6	15	TRBJ2-1
CASSISQGYNEQFF	TRBV6-1	14	TRBJ2-1
CASSLEGWAGELFF	TRBV7-2	14	TRBJ2-2
CASSQDLGRSVEQFF	TRBV14	15	TRBJ2-1
CASSSDRTQETQYF	TRBV11-2	14	TRBJ2-5
CSVTSLAGGYNEQFF	TRBV29-1	15	TRBJ2-1
CASSSPRGQGVYNEQFF	TRBV6-1	17	TRBJ2-1
CAGGLHNEQFF	TRBV30	11	TRBJ2-1
CASSSSSGATYEQYF	TRBV6-6	15	TRBJ2-7
CAGDRGYNEQYF	TRBV12-3/TRBV12-4	12	TRBJ2-7
CAWSVRQGPSQPQHF	TRBV30	15	TRBJ1-5
CASRRGQGATGELFF	TRBV5-8	15	TRBJ2-2
CSAWLAGGNNEQFF	TRBV20-1	14	TRBJ2-1
CSAKPGETQYF	TRBV20-1	11	TRBJ2-5
CASSPEVSRNTIYF	TRBV18	14	TRBJ1-3
CASSEGGLRGETQYF	TRBV9	15	TRBJ2-5
CSATTSGRAYNEQFF	TRBV20-1	15	TRBJ2-1
CASSYSRTQVDYGYTF	TRBV6-5	16	TRBJ1-2
CASSPVGEEAFF	TRBV18	12	TRBJ1-1
CASSYPSGQGATEAFF	TRBV6-2/TRBV6-3	16	TRBJ1-1
CASSLDRGENIQYF	TRBV7-2	14	TRBJ2-4
CASSSDSGGVGEKLFF	TRBV11-2	16	TRBJ1-4
CASSEGSGTKGHEAFF	TRBV6-1	16	TRBJ1-1
CASSVGRTGVSGANVLTF	TRBV9	18	TRBJ2-6
CASSRAGFIETQYF	TRBV4-2	14	TRBJ2-5
CASSEMGKYGYTF	TRBV25-1	13	TRBJ1-2
CASSVRGETNNEQFF	TRBV9	15	TRBJ2-1
CSVEGGGGSSYNEQFF	TRBV29-1	16	TRBJ2-1
CASSLAVAGGTDTQYF	TRBV7-2	16	TRBJ2-3
CASSFSRDEQYF	TRBV7-9	12	TRBJ2-7
CSARRGGATEAFF	TRBV20-1	13	TRBJ1-1
CASAIAGGTYTQYF	TRBV7-9	14	TRBJ2-3
CASRTSDTYEQYF	TRBV28	13	TRBJ2-7
CASSYPTGDGYTF	TRBV6-5	13	TRBJ1-2
CASSVGTSGPPAGDTQYF	TRBV2	18	TRBJ2-3
CASSPRVDDLGTEAFF	TRBV18	16	TRBJ1-1
CASGSGNTYEQYF	TRBV28	13	TRBJ2-7
CASSLTGGSGEAFF	TRBV12-3/TRBV12-4	14	TRBJ1-1
CASSQQDRNTEAFF	TRBV7-9	14	TRBJ1-1
CASSRDRGDTQYF	TRBV12-3/TRBV12-4	13	TRBJ2-3
CSARAIAGADPGVQFF	TRBV20-1	16	TRBJ2-1